Each of the 14 T cell receptor beta chains below was sequenced from the same sample in a study of PD-L1 blockade in urothelial cancer. Time point given: pretreatment peripheral blood. Repertoires were generated with immunoSEQ multiplex PCR, while TCRdb's copy carries only in-frame clones and drops some. The sample has tens of thousands of clones; around 84% are singletons. Source: PBMCs, taken around atezolizumab (anti-PD-L1) treatment. These receptors all come from a man aged 45-65 years with urothelial cancer.

The J gene is TRBJ2-2, the V gene TRBV30, with TRBD1 identical over 9 bases. The CDR3 is 17 amino acids. CDR1 and CDR2 (germline): GTSNPN, SVGIG (reference sequence). The junction had 9 bases not matched to a gene; V was cut back by 4 bases and J by 0 bases. The chain's CDR3 is CAWKRDRVGSNTGELFF. CDR3 DNA: TGTGCCTGGAAGCGGGACAGGGTCGGGTCGAACACCGGGGAGCTGTTTTTT.

This chain joins TRBV12-5 and TRBJ1-5; D ambiguous. Between the trimmed V and J ends, which lost 1 base and 6 bases, there was a span of 7 bases. Germline CDR1 is LGHNT and CDR2 is FRNRAP. CDR3 size: 13 residues. DNA for the CDR3: TGTGCTAGTGGTTTGGGTTATCGTCAGCCCCAGCATTTT. Protein product: CASGLGYRQPQHF.

This chain links TRBV4-3 with TRBJ2-3; possibly TRBD2 for D (5 bases). V was shortened by 1 base and J by 2 bases, with 7 bases between the two germline ends. Germline values: CDR1 LGHNA, CDR2 YSLEER. This CDR3 comprises 14 residues. CDR3 amino acids: CASSQGTATDTQYF. The DNA of the CDR3 is TGCGCCAGCAGCCAAGGGACTGCCACAGATACGCAGTATTTT.

This clone was seen only a few times. V and J are TRBV7-2 and TRBJ1-5; TRBD1 is a possible D gene (5 bases). Germline V CDR1 and CDR2: SGHTA, FQGNSA. CDR3 size: 15 residues. Between the trimmed V and J ends, which lost 1 base and 4 bases, there was a span of 11 bases. The CDR3 loop reads CASSLEGQGNQPQHF. The CDR3 DNA follows: TGTGCCAGCAGCTTAGAAGGCCAGGGAAATCAGCCCCAGCATTTT. The whole variable domain, remainder taken from reference TRBV7-2 and TRBJ1-5, is GAGVSQSPSNKVTEKGKDVELRCDPISGHTALYWYRQSLGQGLEFLIYFQGNSAPDKSGLPSDRFSAERTGGSVSTLTIQRTQQEDSAVYLCASSLEGQGNQPQHFGDGTRLSIL.

This clone was detected only a few times. This chain connects TRBV9 to TRBJ2-1, with 10 bases matching TRBD2. V gave up 4 bases and J gave up 6 bases; unmatched junction bases: 10. Looked up from germline, CDR1 is SGDLS and CDR2 is YYNGEE. The CDR3 is 16 amino acids. CDR3 coding DNA: TGTGCCAGCAGCAACTCAGCGGGGGGGCCCGGCAATGAGCAGTTCTTC. It translates to CASSNSAGGPGNEQFF.

Here the CDR3 reads CASSYRDSRGKTQYF. The CDR3, as DNA: TGTGCCAGCAGTTACCGGGACAGTCGGGGGAAGACCCAGTACTTC. V usage is TRBV5-6 and J usage is TRBJ2-5; D may be TRBD1 (7 bases). The germline CDR1 and CDR2 sequences are SGHDT and YYEEEE. The length of the CDR3 is 15 residues. Trimming removed 5 bases at V and 6 bases at J, with 20 bases between.

The chain carries TRBV10-2 and TRBJ1-2, with D hard to call. CDR1 is WSHSY, CDR2 SAAADI, per germline. The CDR3 extends over 14 amino acids. V lost 8 bases to trimming and J lost 5 bases, with 18 bases between them. The CDR3 sequence: CASGQRRAGYGYTF. DNA for the CDR3: TGCGCCAGCGGGCAGAGGCGCGCGGGGTATGGCTACACCTTC.

This chain uses TRBV10-3 with TRBJ2-7; 7 bases are a match to TRBD2. Trimming cost V 4 bases and J 5 bases; bases outside gene matches: 8. The CDR3 spans 14 residues. CDR1 and CDR2 (germline): ENHRY, SYGVKD. The CDR3 nucleotides read TGTGCCATCAGTGGACTAGCTTCAACCCACGAGCAGTACTTC. It is translated as CAISGLASTHEQYF.

V usage is TRBV10-1 and J usage is TRBJ2-1, with a possible D match to TRBD2 (5 bases). The germline CDR1 and CDR2 sequences are WNHNN and SYGVQD (reference sequence). The CDR3 totals 14 residues. With 4 bases removed from V and 0 bases from J, the gap between germline ends came to 7 bases. CDR3 bases: TGCGCCAGCAGTGCAGCGGTCTCCTACAATGAGCAGTTCTTC. This sequence encodes CASSAAVSYNEQFF.

The CDR3 loop is CASQAGLGEQYF. DNA of the CDR3: TGTGCCAGTCAGGCGGGACTAGGGGAGCAGTACTTC. The chain links TRBV6-1 to TRBJ2-7, with 8 bases matching TRBD2. The CDR3 is made up of 12 amino acids. CDR1 is MNHNS and CDR2 is SASEGT in the germline V gene. V gave up 9 bases and J gave up 7 bases; unmatched junction bases: 8.

The chain is built from TRBV28 and TRBJ2-1, with D tentatively TRBD2 (6 bases). V was shortened by 3 bases and J by 8 bases, with 14 bases between the two germline ends. CDR1 MDHEN and CDR2 SYDVKM come from the germline V gene. The CDR3 is made up of 14 amino acids. Written as DNA, the CDR3 is TGTGCCAGCAGTTTTAGCGCGGGACTGGATGAGCAGTTCTTC. Its protein is CASSFSAGLDEQFF. Filled out from reference TRBV28 and TRBJ2-1, the complete variable domain reads DVKVTQSSRYLVKRTGEKVFLECVQDMDHENMFWYRQDPGLGLRLIYFSYDVKMKEKGDIPEGYSVSREKKERFSLILESASTNQTSMYLCASSFSAGLDEQFFGPGTRLTVL.

The genes are TRBV5-4 and TRBJ2-3; 7 nucleotides line up with TRBD1. The CDR3 totals 15 residues. Looked up from germline, CDR1 is SGHNT and CDR2 is YYREEE (reference sequence). J lost 2 bases, V lost 5 bases, and 8 bases had no gene match. The CDR3, as DNA: TGTGCCAGCAGGGTGACAGGGTCTTCCACAGATACGCAGTATTTT. It translates to CASRVTGSSTDTQYF.

This clone was counted a single time. This chain uses TRBV7-9 with TRBJ2-3; 12 nucleotides agree with TRBD2. The CDR3 contains 15 residues. Trimming removed 5 bases from V and 4 bases from J; junction bases left unmatched: 4. Germline V gene data show CDR1 as SEHNR and CDR2 as FQNEAQ (reference sequence). The CDR3 DNA follows: TGTGCCAGCAGCGCCCCTAGCGGGGGGGCAGATACGCAGTATTTT. Protein: CASSAPSGGADTQYF.

This chain uses TRBV6-1 with TRBJ2-2; 7 bases are shared with TRBD2. This CDR3 comprises 14 residues. With 8 bases clipped from V and 3 bases from J, the junction kept 6 bases outside the gene matches. Germline values: CDR1 MNHNS, CDR2 SASEGT. CDR3 in amino acids: CASLRGSDTGELFF. CDR3 DNA: TGTGCCAGCTTGCGGGGGTCAGACACCGGGGAGCTGTTTTTT.